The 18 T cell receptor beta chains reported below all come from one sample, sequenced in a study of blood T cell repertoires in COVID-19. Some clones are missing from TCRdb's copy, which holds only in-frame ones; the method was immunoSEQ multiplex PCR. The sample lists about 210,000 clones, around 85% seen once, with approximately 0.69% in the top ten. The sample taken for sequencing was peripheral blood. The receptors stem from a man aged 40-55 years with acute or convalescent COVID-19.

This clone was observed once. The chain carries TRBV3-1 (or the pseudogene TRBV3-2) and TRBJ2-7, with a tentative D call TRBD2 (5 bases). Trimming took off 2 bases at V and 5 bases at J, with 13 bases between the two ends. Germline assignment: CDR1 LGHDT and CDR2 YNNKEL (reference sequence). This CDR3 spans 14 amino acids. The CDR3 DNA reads TGTGCCAGCAGCCAACGAACGGGGTGGGACGAGCAGTACTTC. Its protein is CASSQRTGWDEQYF.

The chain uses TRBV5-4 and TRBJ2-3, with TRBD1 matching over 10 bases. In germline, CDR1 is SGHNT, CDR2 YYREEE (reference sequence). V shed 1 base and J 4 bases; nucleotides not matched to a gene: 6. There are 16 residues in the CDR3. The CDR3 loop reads CASSLLGTGVADTQYF. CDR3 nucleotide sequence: TGTGCCAGCAGCTTGTTAGGGACAGGGGTGGCAGATACGCAGTATTTT.

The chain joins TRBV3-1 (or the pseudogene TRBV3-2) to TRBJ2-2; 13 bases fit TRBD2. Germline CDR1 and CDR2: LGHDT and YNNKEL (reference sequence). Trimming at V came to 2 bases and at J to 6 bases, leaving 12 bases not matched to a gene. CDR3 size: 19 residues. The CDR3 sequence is CASSQRRLAGGVVAGELFF. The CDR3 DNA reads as TGTGCCAGCAGCCAAAGGAGACTAGCGGGAGGCGTTGTGGCCGGGGAGCTGTTTTTT.

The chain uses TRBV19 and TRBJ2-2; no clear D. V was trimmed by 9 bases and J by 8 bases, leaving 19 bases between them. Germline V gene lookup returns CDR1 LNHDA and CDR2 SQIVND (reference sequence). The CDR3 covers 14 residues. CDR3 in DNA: TGTGCCAGCAAGGATCGACAACCCCCGGGGGAGCTGTTTTTT. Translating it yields CASKDRQPPGELFF.

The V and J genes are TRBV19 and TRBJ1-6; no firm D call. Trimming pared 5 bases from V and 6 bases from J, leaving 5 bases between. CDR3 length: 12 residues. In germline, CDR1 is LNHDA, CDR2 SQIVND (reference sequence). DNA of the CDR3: TGTGCCAGTAGTCTCCGTAATTCACCCCTCCACTTT. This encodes CASSLRNSPLHF.

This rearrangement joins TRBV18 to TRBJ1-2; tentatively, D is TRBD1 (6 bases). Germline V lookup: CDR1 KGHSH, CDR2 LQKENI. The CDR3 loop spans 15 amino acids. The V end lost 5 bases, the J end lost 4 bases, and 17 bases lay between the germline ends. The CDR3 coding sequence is TGTGCCAGCTCAGATACAGGGAAAGGGGGCTATGGCTACACCTTC. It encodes CASSDTGKGGYGYTF.

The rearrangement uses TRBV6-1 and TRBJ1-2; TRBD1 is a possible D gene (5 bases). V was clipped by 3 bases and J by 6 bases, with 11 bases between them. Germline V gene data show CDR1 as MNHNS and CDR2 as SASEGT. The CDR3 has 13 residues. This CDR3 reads CASSDPGSHGYTF. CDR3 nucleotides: TGTGCCAGCAGTGACCCAGGGTCCCATGGCTACACCTTC.

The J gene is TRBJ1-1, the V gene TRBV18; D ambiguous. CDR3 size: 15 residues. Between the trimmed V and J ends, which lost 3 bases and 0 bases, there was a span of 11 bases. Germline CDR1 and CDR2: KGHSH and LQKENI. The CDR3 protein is CASSPLEGVNTEAFF. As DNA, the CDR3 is TGTGCCAGCTCACCCCTGGAGGGCGTGAACACTGAAGCTTTCTTT.

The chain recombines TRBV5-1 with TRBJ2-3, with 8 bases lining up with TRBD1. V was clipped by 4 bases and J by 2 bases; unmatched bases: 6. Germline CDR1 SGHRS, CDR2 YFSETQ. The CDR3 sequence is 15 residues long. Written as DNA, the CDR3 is TGCGCCAGCAGCCCGGGACAGGAATACACAGATACGCAGTATTTT. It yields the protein CASSPGQEYTDTQYF.

The CDR3 DNA is TGTGCCAGCAGTAGAGCCGGGACTAGCGGATACAATGAGCAGTTCTTC. This codes for CASSRAGTSGYNEQFF. The chain uses TRBV27 and TRBJ2-1, with TRBD2 matching 11 bases. V was clipped by 5 bases and J by 4 bases; unmatched bases: 7. The CDR3 is 16 residues long. In germline, CDR1 is MNHEY, CDR2 SMNVEV (reference sequence).

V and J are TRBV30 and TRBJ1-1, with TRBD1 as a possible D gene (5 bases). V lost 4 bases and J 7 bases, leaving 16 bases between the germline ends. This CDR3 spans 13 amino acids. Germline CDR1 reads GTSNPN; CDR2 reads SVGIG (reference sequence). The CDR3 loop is CAWTPGRVGEAFF. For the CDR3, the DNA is TGTGCCTGGACCCCAGGGAGGGTAGGTGAAGCTTTCTTT. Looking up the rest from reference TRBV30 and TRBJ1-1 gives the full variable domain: SQTIHQWPATLVQPVGSPLSLECTVEGTSNPNLYWYRQAAGRGLQLLFYSVGIGQISSEVPQNLSASRPQDRQFILSSKKLLLSDSGFYLCAWTPGRVGEAFFGQGTRLTVV.

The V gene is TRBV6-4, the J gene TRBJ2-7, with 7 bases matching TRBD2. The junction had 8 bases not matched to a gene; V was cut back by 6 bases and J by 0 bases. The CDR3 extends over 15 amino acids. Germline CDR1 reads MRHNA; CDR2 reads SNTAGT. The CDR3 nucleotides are TGTGCCAGCAGCGCTCTAGCGGTAAGCTCCTACGAGCAGTACTTC. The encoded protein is CASSALAVSSYEQYF.

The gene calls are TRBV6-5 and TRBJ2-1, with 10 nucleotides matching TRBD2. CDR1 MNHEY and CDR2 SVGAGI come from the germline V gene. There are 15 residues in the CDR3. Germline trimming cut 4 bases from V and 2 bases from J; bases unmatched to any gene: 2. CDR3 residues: CASSSLAGAYNEQFF. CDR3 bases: TGTGCCAGCAGTTCGCTAGCGGGGGCCTACAATGAGCAGTTCTTC.

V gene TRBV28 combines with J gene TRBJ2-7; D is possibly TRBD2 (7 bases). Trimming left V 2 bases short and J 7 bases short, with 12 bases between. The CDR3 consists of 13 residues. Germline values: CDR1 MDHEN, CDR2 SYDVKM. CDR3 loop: CASSLIRGGEQYF. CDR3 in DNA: TGTGCCAGCAGTTTAATCAGGGGAGGGGAGCAGTACTTC.

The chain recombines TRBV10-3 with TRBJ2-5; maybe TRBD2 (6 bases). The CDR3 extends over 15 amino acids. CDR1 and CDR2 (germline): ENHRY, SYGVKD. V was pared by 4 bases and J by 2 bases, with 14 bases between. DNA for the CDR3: TGTGCCATCAGTGGCGACGGCGGGGTACAAGAGACCCAGTACTTC. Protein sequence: CAISGDGGVQETQYF.

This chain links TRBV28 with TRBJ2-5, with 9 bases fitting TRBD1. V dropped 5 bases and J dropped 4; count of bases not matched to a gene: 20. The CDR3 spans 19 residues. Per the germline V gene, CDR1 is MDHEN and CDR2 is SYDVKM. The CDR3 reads CASSTIGTGYGNGPETQYF. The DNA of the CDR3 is TGTGCCAGCAGTACAATCGGGACAGGGTATGGGAATGGGCCAGAGACCCAGTACTTC.

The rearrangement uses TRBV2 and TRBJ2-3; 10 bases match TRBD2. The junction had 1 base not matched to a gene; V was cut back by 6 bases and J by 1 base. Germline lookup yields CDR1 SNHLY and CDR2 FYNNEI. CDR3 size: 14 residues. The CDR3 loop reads CASSGTSGTDTQYF. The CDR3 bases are TGTGCCAGCAGCGGGACTAGCGGCACAGATACGCAGTATTTT.

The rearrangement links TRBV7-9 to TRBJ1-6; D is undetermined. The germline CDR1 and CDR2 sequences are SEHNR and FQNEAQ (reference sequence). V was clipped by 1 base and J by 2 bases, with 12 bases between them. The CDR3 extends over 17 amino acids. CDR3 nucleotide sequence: TGTGCCAGCAGCTTAGAGGGCCCGGGAGCCTATAATTCACCCCTCCACTTT. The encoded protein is CASSLEGPGAYNSPLHF.